This TCR beta chain came from a study of CD8+ T cells in alopecia areata. Study-wide context: Patients in the treated group were given tofacitinib by mouth, 5 to 10 mg twice a day. Dosing spanned 6 to 18 months on tofacitinib, then 6 months off drug. The study's findings and limits: Scalp sequencing captures resident alphabeta T cells of normal skin too.

Starting from PBMCs, sorting isolated CD4+ and CD8+ T cells. Extraction and reverse transcription of RNA yielded cDNA as the sequencing template. Produced via immunoSEQ multiplex PCR; TCRdb's table is partial and in-frame only. The sample has 150,000 to 190,000 clones; 45% to 55% are singletons. With regard to this clone: What it binds is unknown.

CDR1 SQVTM and CDR2 ANQGSEA come from the germline V gene. The CDR3 loop spans 14 amino acids. V dropped 4 bases and J dropped 0 bases, with 9 bases sitting between them. This rearrangement joins TRBV29-1 to TRBJ1-4; D unresolved. This receptor was taken from a human donor with alopecia areata. The starting material was CD8+ T cells sorted from blood, obtained at week 0. CDR3 amino acids: CSVVASPTNEKLFF. DNA of the CDR3: TGCAGCGTTGTCGCCAGCCCAACTAATGAAAAACTGTTTTTT.